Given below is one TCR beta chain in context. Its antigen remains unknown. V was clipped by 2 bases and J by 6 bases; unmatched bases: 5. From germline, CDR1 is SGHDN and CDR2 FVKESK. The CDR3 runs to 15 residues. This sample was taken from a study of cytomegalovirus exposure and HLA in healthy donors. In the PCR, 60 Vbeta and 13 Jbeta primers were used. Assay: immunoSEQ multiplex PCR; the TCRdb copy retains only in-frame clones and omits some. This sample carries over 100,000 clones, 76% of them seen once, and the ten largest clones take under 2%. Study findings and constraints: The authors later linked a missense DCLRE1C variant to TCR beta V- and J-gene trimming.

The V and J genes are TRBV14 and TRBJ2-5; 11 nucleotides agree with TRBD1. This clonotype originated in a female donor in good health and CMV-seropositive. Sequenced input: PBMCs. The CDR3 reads CASSQWTGGRKTQYF. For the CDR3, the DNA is TGTGCCAGCAGCCAATGGACAGGGGGCCGAAAGACCCAGTACTTC. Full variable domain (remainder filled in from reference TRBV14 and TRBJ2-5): EAGVTQFPSHSVIEKGQTVTLRCDPISGHDNLYWYRRVMGKEIKFLLHFVKESKQDESGMPNNRFLAERTGGTYSTLKVQPAELEDSGVYFCASSQWTGGRKTQYFGPGTRLLVL.